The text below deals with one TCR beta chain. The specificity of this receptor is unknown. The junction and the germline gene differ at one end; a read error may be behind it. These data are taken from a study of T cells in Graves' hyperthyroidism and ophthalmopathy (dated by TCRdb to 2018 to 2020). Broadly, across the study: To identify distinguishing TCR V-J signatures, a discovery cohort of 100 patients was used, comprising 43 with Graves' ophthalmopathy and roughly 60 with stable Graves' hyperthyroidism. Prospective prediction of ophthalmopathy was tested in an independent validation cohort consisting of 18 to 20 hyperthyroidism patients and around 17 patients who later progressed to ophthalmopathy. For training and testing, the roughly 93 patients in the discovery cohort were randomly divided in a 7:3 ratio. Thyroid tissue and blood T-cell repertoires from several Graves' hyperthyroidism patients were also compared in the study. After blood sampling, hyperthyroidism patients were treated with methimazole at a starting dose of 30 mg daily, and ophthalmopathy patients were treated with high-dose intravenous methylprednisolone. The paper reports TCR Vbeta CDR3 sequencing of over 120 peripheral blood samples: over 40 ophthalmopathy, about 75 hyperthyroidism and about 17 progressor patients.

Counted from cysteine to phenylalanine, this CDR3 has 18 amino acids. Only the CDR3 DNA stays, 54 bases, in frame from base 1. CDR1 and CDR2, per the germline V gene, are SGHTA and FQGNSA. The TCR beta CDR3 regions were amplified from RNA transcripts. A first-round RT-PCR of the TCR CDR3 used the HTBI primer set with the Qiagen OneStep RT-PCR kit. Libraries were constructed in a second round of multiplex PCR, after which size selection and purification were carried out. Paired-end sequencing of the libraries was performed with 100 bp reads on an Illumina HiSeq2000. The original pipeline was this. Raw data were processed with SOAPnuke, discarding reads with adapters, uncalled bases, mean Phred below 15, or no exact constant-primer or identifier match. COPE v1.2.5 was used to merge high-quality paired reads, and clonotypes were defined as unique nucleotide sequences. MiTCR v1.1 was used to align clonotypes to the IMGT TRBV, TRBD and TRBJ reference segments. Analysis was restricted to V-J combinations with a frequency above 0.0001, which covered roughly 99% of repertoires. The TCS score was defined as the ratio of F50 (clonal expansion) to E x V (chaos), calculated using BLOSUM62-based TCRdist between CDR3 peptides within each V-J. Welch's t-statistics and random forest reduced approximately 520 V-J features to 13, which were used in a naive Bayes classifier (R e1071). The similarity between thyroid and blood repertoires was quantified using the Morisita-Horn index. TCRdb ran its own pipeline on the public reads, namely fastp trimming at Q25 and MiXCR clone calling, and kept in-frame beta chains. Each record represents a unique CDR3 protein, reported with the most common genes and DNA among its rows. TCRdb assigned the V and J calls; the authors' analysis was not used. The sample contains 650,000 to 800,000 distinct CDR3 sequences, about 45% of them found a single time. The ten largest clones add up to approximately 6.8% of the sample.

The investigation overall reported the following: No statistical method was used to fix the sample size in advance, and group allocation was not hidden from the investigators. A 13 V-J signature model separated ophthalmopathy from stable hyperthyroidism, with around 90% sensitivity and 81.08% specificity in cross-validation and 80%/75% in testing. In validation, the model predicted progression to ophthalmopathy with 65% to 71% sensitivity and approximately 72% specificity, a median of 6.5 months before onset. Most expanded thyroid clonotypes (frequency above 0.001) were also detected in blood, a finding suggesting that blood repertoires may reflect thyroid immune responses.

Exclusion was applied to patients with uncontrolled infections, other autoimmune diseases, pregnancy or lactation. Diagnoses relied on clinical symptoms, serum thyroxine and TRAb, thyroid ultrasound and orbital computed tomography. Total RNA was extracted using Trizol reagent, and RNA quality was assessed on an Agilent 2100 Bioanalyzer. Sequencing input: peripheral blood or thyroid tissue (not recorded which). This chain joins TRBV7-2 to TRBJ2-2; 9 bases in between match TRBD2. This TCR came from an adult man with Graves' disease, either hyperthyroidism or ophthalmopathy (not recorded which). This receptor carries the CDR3 CASSLLVAGGPKTGELFF. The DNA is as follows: TGTGCCAGCAGCTTATTAGTTGCGGGAGGGCCGAAAACCGGGGAGCTGTTTTTT.